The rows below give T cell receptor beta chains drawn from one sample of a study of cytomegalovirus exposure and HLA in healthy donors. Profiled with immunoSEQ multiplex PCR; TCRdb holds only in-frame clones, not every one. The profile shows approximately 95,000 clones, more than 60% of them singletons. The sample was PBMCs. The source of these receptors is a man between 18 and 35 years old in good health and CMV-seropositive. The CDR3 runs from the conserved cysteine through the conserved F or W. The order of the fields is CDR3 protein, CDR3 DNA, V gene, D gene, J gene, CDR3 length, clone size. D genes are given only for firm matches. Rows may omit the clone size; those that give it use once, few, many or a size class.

cdr3_aa: CASMLASTGELFF
cdr3_nt: TGCGCCAGCATGCTAGCTAGCACCGGGGAGCTGTTTTTT
v_call: TRBV10-2
d_call: NA
j_call: TRBJ2-2
cdr3_length: 13
clone_size: NA

cdr3_aa: CASSNLTPAGGVFSGANVLTF
cdr3_nt: TGTGCCAGCAGCAATCTTACCCCAGCCGGCGGGGTTTTCTCTGGGGCCAACGTCCTGACTTTC
v_call: TRBV2
d_call: NA
j_call: TRBJ2-6
cdr3_length: 21
clone_size: NA

cdr3_aa: CASSRDRGWETQYF
cdr3_nt: TGCGCCAGCAGCAGGGACAGGGGATGGGAGACCCAGTACTTC
v_call: TRBV5-1
d_call: TRBD1
j_call: TRBJ2-5
cdr3_length: 14
clone_size: NA

cdr3_aa: CASSSTSGRYNEQFF
cdr3_nt: TGTGCCAGCAGCTCTACTAGCGGGAGATACAATGAGCAGTTCTTC
v_call: TRBV5-4
d_call: TRBD2
j_call: TRBJ2-1
cdr3_length: 15
clone_size: NA

cdr3_aa: CASSGTISNQPQHF
cdr3_nt: TGTGCCAGTAGTGGGACTATTAGCAATCAGCCCCAGCATTTT
v_call: TRBV19
d_call: NA
j_call: TRBJ1-5
cdr3_length: 14
clone_size: NA

cdr3_aa: CATRGQGPNEQYF
cdr3_nt: TGTGCCACCAGGGGACAGGGCCCTAACGAGCAGTACTTC
v_call: TRBV28
d_call: TRBD1
j_call: TRBJ2-7
cdr3_length: 13
clone_size: once

cdr3_aa: CASSAPGSNYEQYF
cdr3_nt: TGTGCCAGCAGTGCCCCAGGATCTAACTACGAGCAGTACTTC
v_call: TRBV6-1
d_call: NA
j_call: TRBJ2-7
cdr3_length: 14
clone_size: NA

cdr3_aa: CASRPILDREQETQYF
cdr3_nt: TGCGCCAGCAGACCTATATTGGACAGGGAACAAGAGACCCAGTACTTC
v_call: TRBV5-1
d_call: TRBD1
j_call: TRBJ2-5
cdr3_length: 16
clone_size: NA

cdr3_aa: CASRRRSGGETQYF
cdr3_nt: TGTGCCAGCAGGAGACGCAGCGGGGGGGAGACCCAGTACTTC
v_call: TRBV2
d_call: TRBD2
j_call: TRBJ2-5
cdr3_length: 14
clone_size: NA

cdr3_aa: CASSVEANTEAFF
cdr3_nt: TGTGCCAGCAGTGTGGAGGCGAACACTGAAGCTTTCTTT
v_call: TRBV6-4
d_call: NA
j_call: TRBJ1-1
cdr3_length: 13
clone_size: few

cdr3_aa: CASSYSRGGLNTEAFF
cdr3_nt: TGTGCCAGCAGTTACTCCAGGGGAGGGTTGAACACTGAAGCTTTCTTT
v_call: TRBV6-5
d_call: NA
j_call: TRBJ1-1
cdr3_length: 16
clone_size: few

cdr3_aa: CASSNRTSGHEQYF
cdr3_nt: TGTGCCAGCAGCAACAGGACTAGCGGCCACGAGCAGTACTTC
v_call: TRBV7-9
d_call: TRBD2
j_call: TRBJ2-7
cdr3_length: 14
clone_size: NA

cdr3_aa: CASRGVAGANVLTF
cdr3_nt: TGTGCCAGCAGAGGAGTGGCTGGGGCCAACGTCCTGACTTTC
v_call: TRBV11-2
d_call: NA
j_call: TRBJ2-6
cdr3_length: 14
clone_size: few

cdr3_aa: CASREQGGQNQPQHF
cdr3_nt: TGTGCCAGTAGGGAACAGGGCGGACAAAATCAGCCCCAGCATTTT
v_call: TRBV19
d_call: NA
j_call: TRBJ1-5
cdr3_length: 15
clone_size: NA

cdr3_aa: CASGLDRNTEAFF
cdr3_nt: TGTGCCAGCGGCTTGGATAGGAACACTGAAGCTTTCTTT
v_call: TRBV5-4
d_call: NA
j_call: TRBJ1-1
cdr3_length: 13
clone_size: NA

cdr3_aa: CASSDRTGLLNSPLHF
cdr3_nt: TGTGCCAGCAGTGATCGTACAGGGCTTCTTAATTCACCCCTCCACTTT
v_call: TRBV27
d_call: NA
j_call: TRBJ1-6
cdr3_length: 16
clone_size: NA

cdr3_aa: CASSQIRQGSDTQYF
cdr3_nt: TGTGCCAGCAGTCAAATACGACAGGGCTCAGATACGCAGTATTTT
v_call: TRBV27
d_call: TRBD1
j_call: TRBJ2-3
cdr3_length: 15
clone_size: NA

cdr3_aa: CASSRGDGFTEAFF
cdr3_nt: TGTGCCAGCAGCAGGGGGGACGGTTTCACTGAAGCTTTCTTT
v_call: TRBV27
d_call: TRBD1
j_call: TRBJ1-1
cdr3_length: 14
clone_size: NA

cdr3_aa: CASSPGGGTEAFF
cdr3_nt: TGCGCCAGCAGTCCTGGGGGGGGCACTGAAGCTTTCTTT
v_call: TRBV5-1
d_call: NA
j_call: TRBJ1-1
cdr3_length: 13
clone_size: NA

cdr3_aa: CAWSVPAGDFYEQYF
cdr3_nt: TGTGCCTGGAGTGTACCGGCGGGGGACTTCTACGAGCAGTACTTC
v_call: TRBV30
d_call: TRBD2
j_call: TRBJ2-7
cdr3_length: 15
clone_size: NA

cdr3_aa: CASSYGGTGRETQYF
cdr3_nt: TGTGCCAGCAGTTACGGAGGGACTGGTAGAGAGACCCAGTACTTC
v_call: TRBV6-6
d_call: NA
j_call: TRBJ2-5
cdr3_length: 15
clone_size: NA

cdr3_aa: CASSLVGGSSYNEQFF
cdr3_nt: TGCGCCAGCAGCTTGGTTGGCGGGAGCTCCTACAATGAGCAGTTCTTC
v_call: TRBV5-1
d_call: TRBD2
j_call: TRBJ2-1
cdr3_length: 16
clone_size: NA

cdr3_aa: CASSLDTGGGYGYTF
cdr3_nt: TGCGCCAGCAGCTTGGATACAGGGGGCGGCTATGGCTACACCTTC
v_call: TRBV5-1
d_call: TRBD1
j_call: TRBJ1-2
cdr3_length: 15
clone_size: NA

cdr3_aa: CASSAWTGEGNIQYF
cdr3_nt: TGTGCCAGCAGTGCCTGGACAGGGGAGGGGAACATTCAGTACTTC
v_call: TRBV6-6
d_call: TRBD1
j_call: TRBJ2-4
cdr3_length: 15
clone_size: few

cdr3_aa: CASRLDRGNEQYF
cdr3_nt: TGCGCCAGCAGGTTGGACAGGGGGAACGAGCAGTACTTC
v_call: TRBV10-2
d_call: TRBD1
j_call: TRBJ2-7
cdr3_length: 13
clone_size: NA

cdr3_aa: CASSPPQGRNSPLHF
cdr3_nt: TGTGCCAGCTCACCACCCCAGGGGCGGAATTCACCCCTCCACTTT
v_call: TRBV18
d_call: NA
j_call: TRBJ1-6
cdr3_length: 15
clone_size: NA

cdr3_aa: CASSPEDRVNTEAFF
cdr3_nt: TGTGCCAGCAGTCCCGAGGACAGGGTGAACACTGAAGCTTTCTTT
v_call: TRBV28
d_call: TRBD1
j_call: TRBJ1-1
cdr3_length: 15
clone_size: NA

cdr3_aa: CASSVDSRRSPLHF
cdr3_nt: TGTGCCAGCAGCGTGGACAGCCGTCGGTCACCCCTCCACTTT
v_call: TRBV6-1
d_call: NA
j_call: TRBJ1-6
cdr3_length: 14
clone_size: NA

cdr3_aa: CASSTWTGSRGYTF
cdr3_nt: TGCGCCAGCAGCACCTGGACAGGGAGTCGGGGCTACACCTTC
v_call: TRBV4-1
d_call: TRBD1
j_call: TRBJ1-2
cdr3_length: 14
clone_size: few

cdr3_aa: CASSRNRGSFTEAFF
cdr3_nt: TGTGCCAGCAGCCGAAACAGGGGAAGTTTCACTGAAGCTTTCTTT
v_call: TRBV7-6
d_call: TRBD1
j_call: TRBJ1-1
cdr3_length: 15
clone_size: NA

cdr3_aa: CASRRTGKAFF
cdr3_nt: TGTGCCAGCAGGAGGACAGGGAAAGCTTTCTTT
v_call: TRBV2
d_call: TRBD1
j_call: TRBJ1-1
cdr3_length: 11
clone_size: NA

cdr3_aa: CATSRGGGQGPYEQYF
cdr3_nt: TGTGCCACCAGCAGAGGGGGGGGACAGGGTCCCTACGAGCAGTACTTC
v_call: TRBV15
d_call: TRBD1
j_call: TRBJ2-7
cdr3_length: 16
clone_size: once

cdr3_aa: CASTSPGLASNTGELFF
cdr3_nt: TGTGCCAGCACCTCGCCGGGGCTAGCGTCGAACACCGGGGAGCTGTTTTTT
v_call: TRBV28
d_call: NA
j_call: TRBJ2-2
cdr3_length: 17
clone_size: NA

cdr3_aa: CASSDGGGYEQYF
cdr3_nt: TGTGCCAGCAGTGACGGGGGTGGGTACGAGCAGTACTTC
v_call: TRBV6-1
d_call: NA
j_call: TRBJ2-7
cdr3_length: 13
clone_size: few

cdr3_aa: CTSSQLTGGQETQYF
cdr3_nt: TGCACCAGCAGCCAACTAACGGGGGGCCAAGAGACCCAGTACTTC
v_call: TRBV1
d_call: NA
j_call: TRBJ2-5
cdr3_length: 15
clone_size: NA

cdr3_aa: CASSSRGGSNTGELFF
cdr3_nt: TGTGCCAGTAGTAGTCGGGGGGGCTCGAACACCGGGGAGCTGTTTTTT
v_call: TRBV19
d_call: TRBD2
j_call: TRBJ2-2
cdr3_length: 16
clone_size: few

cdr3_aa: CASSLERGAAGELFF
cdr3_nt: TGCGCCAGCAGCTTGGAGCGGGGGGCAGCCGGGGAGCTGTTTTTT
v_call: TRBV5-1
d_call: TRBD2
j_call: TRBJ2-2
cdr3_length: 15
clone_size: NA

cdr3_aa: CASSAYGEAGNPYGYTF
cdr3_nt: TGTGCCAGCAGTGCATATGGTGAAGCGGGGAATCCCTATGGCTACACCTTC
v_call: TRBV6-1
d_call: NA
j_call: TRBJ1-2
cdr3_length: 17
clone_size: NA

cdr3_aa: CASSYRGGDFSDTQYF
cdr3_nt: TGTGCCAGCAGTTACAGGGGGGGGGATTTCTCAGATACGCAGTATTTT
v_call: TRBV6-5
d_call: NA
j_call: TRBJ2-3
cdr3_length: 16
clone_size: NA

cdr3_aa: CAISEIQLAGETRRDTQYF
cdr3_nt: TGTGCCATCAGTGAGATCCAGCTAGCGGGGGAAACCCGAAGAGATACGCAGTATTTT
v_call: TRBV10-3
d_call: TRBD2
j_call: TRBJ2-3
cdr3_length: 19
clone_size: few

cdr3_aa: CASSQAGRDTGELFF
cdr3_nt: TGCGCCAGCAGCCAAGCCGGCAGGGACACCGGGGAGCTGTTTTTT
v_call: TRBV4-1
d_call: NA
j_call: TRBJ2-2
cdr3_length: 15
clone_size: few

cdr3_aa: CASTTEVWEPNYGYTF
cdr3_nt: TGTGCCAGCACCACGGAGGTCTGGGAACCTAACTATGGCTACACCTTC
v_call: TRBV28
d_call: NA
j_call: TRBJ1-2
cdr3_length: 16
clone_size: once

cdr3_aa: CASSVGLTGGVTDTQYF
cdr3_nt: TGTGCCAGCAGCGTAGGGCTTACGGGGGGCGTGACAGATACGCAGTATTTT
v_call: TRBV9
d_call: NA
j_call: TRBJ2-3
cdr3_length: 17
clone_size: NA

cdr3_aa: CASSRDSWVGGYTF
cdr3_nt: TGTGCCAGCAGTCGGGACAGCTGGGTTGGTGGCTACACCTTC
v_call: TRBV28
d_call: TRBD1
j_call: TRBJ1-2
cdr3_length: 14
clone_size: NA

cdr3_aa: CASSLRLAGGPDTQYF
cdr3_nt: TGTGCCAGCAGCCTGAGACTAGCGGGGGGGCCAGATACGCAGTATTTT
v_call: TRBV14
d_call: TRBD2
j_call: TRBJ2-3
cdr3_length: 16
clone_size: once

cdr3_aa: CASRYDRQGNTEAFF
cdr3_nt: TGTGCCAGCAGGTACGACCGACAGGGGAACACTGAAGCTTTCTTT
v_call: TRBV2
d_call: TRBD1
j_call: TRBJ1-1
cdr3_length: 15
clone_size: NA

cdr3_aa: CASSLVNQETQYF
cdr3_nt: TGTGCCAGCAGTTTAGTTAACCAAGAGACCCAGTACTTC
v_call: TRBV28
d_call: NA
j_call: TRBJ2-5
cdr3_length: 13
clone_size: NA